Given below is one TCR beta chain in context. Trimming stripped 5 bases from V and 9 bases from J, with 14 bases between. This CDR3 has 12 amino acids. The germline gives CDR1 MDHEN, CDR2 SYDVKM. TCRdb recomputed calls from the RT-PCR reads with MiXCR, one row per CDR3 protein. The sample carries more than 600,000 distinct CDR3 sequences, 11% to 15% recorded once. This chain uses TRBV28 with TRBJ2-7; D perhaps matches TRBD2 (7 bases). The clonotype comes from a female donor in good health, serving as a healthy control. The specimen sequenced was memory CD4+ T cells from blood. In nucleotides, the CDR3 is TGTGCCAGCAGTCAGAGGGGGGGATGGCAGTACTTC. This sequence encodes CASSQRGGWQYF.